The text below deals with one T cell receptor (beta chain). Its antigen remains unidentified. No base qualities exist here, and no much larger clone lies one base off it. There are 14 amino acids in the CDR3, from cysteine to phenylalanine inclusive. The only DNA kept is the CDR3, 42 bases in frame from the first base. V is clipped by 5 bases and J by 4 bases, and the sequence between their germline boundaries is 15 bases long. The germline V gene (reference sequence) sets CDR1 to SEHNR and CDR2 to FQNEAQ. These data belong to a study of blood T cell repertoires in COVID-19 (dated by TCRdb to about 2020). Regarding the complete study: Samples covering the acute and convalescent phases of COVID-19 were provided by collaborators in the United States, Italy and Spain. Nearly every sample came with metadata listing a de-identified subject ID, COVID-19 status, age in years and sex. Where HLA class I and class II types were available, the types were taken from metadata supplied by the sample provider, not from assay-based typing. Samples were obtained from the ongoing ImmuneRACE study (first 160 participants) and from 1,254 subjects provided by 6 global collaborators. The material from the prospective study consisted of cDNA or gDNA derived from T cells, B-cell-depleted T cells, or PBMCs. Deeply sampled blood TCRbeta repertoires from subjects exposed to, actively infected with, or recovered from COVID-19 were included in the dataset. The repertoires were released in a freely available public database intended as a resource for research on the immune response to SARS-CoV-2.

Whole blood was collected in K2EDTA tubes by collaborating institutions according to the institutions' own protocols. For TCRbeta analysis, collaborators shipped samples in one of three forms: frozen whole blood, isolated PBMCs, or DNA extracted from either of those sample types. The immunoSEQ Assay, a bias-controlled multiplex PCR, was used to amplify TCRbeta CDR3 regions from genomic DNA. As for the authors' bioinformatics: The number of nucleated cells in each sample was estimated from the amplification of reference gene primers within the assay. Sequence reads were collapsed and filtered to measure the absolute abundance of every unique TCRbeta CDR3 rearrangement. For each sample, productive Simpson clonality was calculated as the square root of Simpson's diversity index over productive rearrangements. TCRdb obtained this table from immuneACCESS and retained in-frame rearrangements with V and J assigned. These tables miss some clones; where compared with another copy, unresolved V genes account for less than half of the shortfall, and the remainder is unexplained. V and J calls and clone size are those listed in that table; D and trimming were worked out from the DNA. The sample records roughly 230,000 clones, roughly 81% of which are singletons. The ten largest clones represent about 0.91% of the sample.

What the work shows at the level of the full study, not this receptor alone: How much clinical and demographic metadata was included differed by source and by participant, and the metadata was provided uncurated.

Sequenced material: peripheral blood. The source is a middle-aged man with acute or convalescent COVID-19. The rearranged chain carries TRBV7-9 and TRBJ2-7; 7 matching bases give a weak D call of TRBD1. The CDR3 protein sequence reads: CASSRVTGRYEQYF. In nucleotides, the sequence is TGTGCCAGCAGCCGGGTGACAGGGAGGTACGAGCAGTACTTC.